This TCR beta chain is from a study of Ad26.COV2.S vaccination and SARS-CoV-2 variants. Study context: Enrolled in COV1001, the donor was in the Ad26.COV2.S trial arm, which received the vaccine. Administration of Ad26.COV2.S was intramuscular, either once or twice 56 days apart. Points from the study as a whole: Placebo recipients showed lower spike-specific TCR breadth than vaccinees.

Remarks on this clone: Antigen specificity is unknown.

Treatment given: 19 received Ad26.COV2.S at low or high dose, single or two shots; a few received placebo; per-sample allocation not given. Samples were taken on day 63 after the first vaccine or placebo injection. The donor's status was that of an adult aged 18-55 years in Boston. V lost 0 bases and J lost 7; bases outside the gene matches: 7. CDR3 length: 15 amino acids. Germline V gene sequence: CDR1 MNHNS, CDR2 SASEGT. Clones were read by immunoSEQ multiplex PCR, and TCRdb kept only the in-frame ones, dropping some. The repertoire has 450,000 to 550,000 clones, roughly nine tenths of them found once; the top ten carry roughly 2.5%.

This rearrangement joins TRBV6-1 to TRBJ2-7; the match to TRBD1 covers 9 bases. Source: peripheral blood, taken in a trial of Ad26.COV2.S vaccine versus placebo. The receptor was isolated from a person between 18 and 65 years old who received the Ad26.COV2.S COVID-19 vaccine or a placebo. The CDR3 DNA follows: TGTGCCAGCAGTGAAGCGCTTTGGGACAGGGAGGAGCAGTACTTC. This gives the protein CASSEALWDREEQYF.